Presented here are 15 T cell receptor beta chains from one specimen sequenced in a study of cytotoxic CD8 clonotypes in ibrutinib-treated CLL. Sequencing used immunoSEQ multiplex PCR; TCRdb keeps in-frame clones, though not all of them. The profile shows some 200,000 clones, about four fifths of them singletons. Source: PBMCs, taken after 12 months of ibrutinib treatment. These TCRs come from a human donor with chronic lymphocytic leukemia.

The chain uses TRBV6-1 and TRBJ1-1; D remains unclear. The V end was cut by 2 bases, the J end by 4 bases, with 8 bases between. The CDR3 spans 13 residues. Germline V gene sequence: CDR1 MNHNS, CDR2 SASEGT. Here the CDR3 reads CASSERESTEAFF. CDR3 nucleotides: TGTGCCAGCAGTGAACGGGAGAGCACTGAAGCTTTCTTT.

The genes are TRBV10-3 and TRBJ1-2, with TRBD1 as a possible D gene (6 bases). This CDR3 comprises 16 residues. V was pared by 2 bases and J by 4 bases, with 17 bases between. The germline CDR1 and CDR2 sequences are ENHRY and SYGVKD. CDR3 region: CAISEGYGGPLYGYTF. The CDR3 DNA is TGTGCCATCAGTGAGGGGTACGGGGGGCCCCTCTATGGCTACACCTTC.

The V gene is TRBV6-5, the J gene TRBJ1-2; D perhaps matches TRBD1 (6 bases). Germline CDR1 reads MNHEY; CDR2 reads SVGAGI. Trimming removed 1 base at V and 7 bases at J, with 10 bases between. The CDR3 is 13 amino acids. CDR3 sequence (DNA): TGTGCCAGCAGTTACTACGGGACATCTGGCTACACCTTC. Protein: CASSYYGTSGYTF.

The CDR3 here is CASRPGGRDGGEQFF. The CDR3 bases are TGTGCCAGCAGGCCAGGGGGCCGCGACGGAGGTGAGCAGTTCTTC. The gene calls are TRBV28 and TRBJ2-1; 8 nucleotides line up with TRBD1. Per germline, CDR1 MDHEN and CDR2 SYDVKM. The V segment lost 6 bases and the J segment 9 bases; nucleotides outside the gene matches: 13. CDR3 length: 15 residues.

The rearrangement joins TRBV6-1 to TRBJ2-5; 9 bases align to TRBD1. V lost 4 bases to trimming and J lost 6 bases; unmatched junction nucleotides: 12. Germline CDR1 and CDR2: MNHNS and SASEGT. The CDR3 contains 16 residues. This chain's CDR3 is CASSVRRPGQGQTQYF. The DNA for the CDR3 is TGTGCCAGCAGTGTCCGCCGACCGGGACAGGGCCAGACCCAGTACTTC.

This clone showed up just a few times. This chain connects TRBV9 to TRBJ1-1, with D unclear. Germline V CDR1 and CDR2: SGDLS, YYNGEE. The CDR3 is 14 residues long. V lost 5 bases to trimming and J lost 2 bases, with 13 bases between them. The CDR3 DNA reads TGTGCCAGCAGTCACCGGGGTACAAACACTGAAGCTTTCTTT. It encodes CASSHRGTNTEAFF.

This rearrangement joins TRBV7-8 to TRBJ2-2; TRBD2 matches 9 bases. Germline CDR1 reads SGHVS; CDR2 reads FQNEAQ. The CDR3 has 16 residues. V lost 5 bases and J lost 0; bases outside the gene matches: 4. The CDR3: CASSPRLAANTGELFF. The CDR3 region has the DNA TGTGCCAGCAGCCCGAGACTAGCGGCGAACACCGGGGAGCTGTTTTTT.

This clone was seen a handful of times. This rearrangement joins TRBV29-1 to TRBJ1-2; D gene uncertain. The CDR3 consists of 10 residues. The germline V gene has CDR1 SQVTM and CDR2 ANQGSEA. Trimming left V 6 bases short and J 2 bases short, with 4 bases between. CDR3 in DNA: TGCAGCGTCGGGAACTATGGCTACACCTTC. Amino acid sequence: CSVGNYGYTF.

The chain couples TRBV28 to TRBJ2-2; TRBD1 might be the D (5 bases). CDR1 MDHEN and CDR2 SYDVKM come from the germline V gene. The CDR3 loop spans 13 amino acids. The germline V and J ends were trimmed by 6 bases and 3 bases, with 8 bases remaining between them. The CDR3 sequence: CASRSQDTGELFF. CDR3 coding DNA: TGTGCCAGCAGATCACAGGACACCGGGGAGCTGTTTTTT.

The V and J genes are TRBV7-3 and TRBJ2-7, with 7 bases aligning to TRBD1. Germline values: CDR1 SGHTA, CDR2 FQGTGA. The V segment lost 2 bases and the J segment 2 bases; nucleotides outside the gene matches: 3. This CDR3 has 14 amino acids. CDR3 protein: CASSLYGTAYEQYF. CDR3 coding DNA: TGTGCCAGCAGCTTATACGGGACAGCCTACGAGCAGTACTTC.

V and J are TRBV30 and TRBJ1-2; TRBD1 might be the D (5 bases). The CDR3 totals 13 residues. Germline V lookup: CDR1 GTSNPN, CDR2 SVGIG (reference sequence). Trimming shortened V by 1 base and J by 3 bases, and 9 bases separated the two germline ends. The CDR3 sequence: CAWSEGPYYGYTF. The CDR3 region has the DNA TGTGCCTGGAGTGAGGGGCCCTACTATGGCTACACCTTC.

This clone was detected ten times or more. V and J are TRBV25-1 and TRBJ2-7, with 7 bases fitting TRBD2. This CDR3 is 15 amino acids long. V lost 6 bases to trimming and J lost 0 bases; unmatched junction nucleotides: 8. Germline V lookup: CDR1 MGHDK, CDR2 SYGVNS. CDR3 DNA: TGTGCCAGCAGCCGAACTAGCGATAGCTCCTACGAGCAGTACTTC. Translating it yields CASSRTSDSSYEQYF.

The chain combines TRBV6-5 with TRBJ2-5; 7 bases agree with TRBD2. The germline V gene has CDR1 MNHEY and CDR2 SVGAGI. V lost 6 bases, J lost 5 bases, and 3 bases stayed unmatched. The CDR3 has 12 amino acids. In DNA form, the CDR3 reads TGTGCCAGCAGCAACGGGGGGGAGACCCAGTACTTC. Its protein is CASSNGGETQYF.

The gene calls are TRBV7-6 and TRBJ2-7, with D perhaps being TRBD1 or TRBD2 (6 bases each). Germline V CDR1 and CDR2: SGHVS, FNYEAQ. CDR3 size: 17 residues. V lost 5 bases, J lost 1 base, and 21 bases lay in between. The CDR3 loop is CASSPTVGGPGSYEQYF. For the CDR3, the DNA is TGTGCCAGCAGCCCGACCGTGGGGGGCCCGGGGTCCTACGAGCAGTACTTC.

This chain links TRBV28 with TRBJ1-5; TRBD1 aligns across 9 bases. The CDR3 sequence is 15 residues long. The germline gives CDR1 MDHEN, CDR2 SYDVKM. V dropped 5 bases and J dropped 7; count of bases not matched to a gene: 9. The CDR3 nucleotides are TGTGCCAGCAGTCCCGGGGGGACAGGGTGGCAGCCCCAGCATTTT. Protein sequence: CASSPGGTGWQPQHF. Full variable domain (remainder filled in from reference TRBV28 and TRBJ1-5): DVKVTQSSRYLVKRTGEKVFLECVQDMDHENMFWYRQDPGLGLRLIYFSYDVKMKEKGDIPEGYSVSREKKERFSLILESASTNQTSMYLCASSPGGTGWQPQHFGDGTRLSIL.